One and the same sample provided the 26 T cell receptor beta chains below, sequenced in a study of cytomegalovirus exposure and HLA in healthy donors. Use of 60 Vbeta and 13 Jbeta primers characterized the PCR. TCRdb's copy holds only in-frame clones and misses some; the assay was immunoSEQ multiplex PCR. The table shows over 70,000 clones, with about 68% occurring only once. Sequencing was done on a sample of PBMCs. The receptor source for this set is a man aged 25-45 years in good health and CMV-seropositive.

The chain joins TRBV10-3 to TRBJ1-1; 9 bases are shared with TRBD1. The germline V gene encodes CDR1 ENHRY and CDR2 SYGVKD. The CDR3 covers 13 residues. The trim removed 6 bases at V and 5 bases at J, leaving 4 bases unmatched. In nucleotides, the CDR3 is TGTGCCATCAGCGCCGACAGGGGGACTGAAGCTTTCTTT. Residues: CAISADRGTEAFF.

This clone was seen only a few times. CDR3 loop: CASSHVSPSNQPQHF. CDR3 sequence (DNA): TGCGCCAGCAGCCACGTTAGTCCTAGCAATCAGCCCCAGCATTTT. The genes are TRBV4-1 and TRBJ1-5; D gene unclear. Trimming left V 3 bases short and J 0 bases short, with 9 bases between. The CDR3 length is 15 residues. Germline V gene data show CDR1 as MGHRA and CDR2 as YSYEKL.

The J gene is TRBJ2-1, the V gene TRBV10-3, with D tentatively TRBD2 (5 bases). The CDR3 runs to 16 residues. Trimming cost V 4 bases and J 0 bases, with 13 bases left between them. Germline V lookup: CDR1 ENHRY, CDR2 SYGVKD. Here the CDR3 reads CAISGSDGGSYNEQFF. DNA of the CDR3: TGTGCCATCAGTGGCTCGGACGGAGGCTCCTACAATGAGCAGTTCTTC.

This sequence joins TRBV12-1 and TRBJ2-5; the D call of TRBD2 is as the table states it, not checked on the DNA. TRBV12-1 is a pseudogene. The CDR3 is 15 residues long. The chain's CDR3 is CASSLAGGKWETQYF. The CDR3 DNA is TGTGCCAGCAGCTTAGCGGGAGGAAAGTGGGAGACCCAGTACTTC.

The CDR3: CASSVEGHTADTQYF. In DNA, the CDR3 is TGTGCCAGCAGCGTAGAGGGGCACACGGCAGATACGCAGTATTTT. This rearrangement joins TRBV9 to TRBJ2-3, with D tentatively TRBD1 (5 bases). Germline V lookup: CDR1 SGDLS, CDR2 YYNGEE. V was clipped by 0 bases and J by 4 bases, with 12 bases between them. The CDR3 spans 15 residues.

The genes are TRBV7-8 and TRBJ1-5, with D tentatively TRBD1 (5 bases). This CDR3 has 15 residues. V dropped 1 base and J dropped 3 bases, with 10 bases sitting between them. Germline CDR1 SGHVS, CDR2 FQNEAQ. DNA of the CDR3: TGTGCCAGCAGCTTAGGCAGGGAAAACAATCAGCCCCAGCATTTT. It yields the protein CASSLGRENNQPQHF.

This clone showed up just a few times. This chain connects TRBV9 to TRBJ2-7; maybe TRBD1 (5 bases). In germline, CDR1 is SGDLS, CDR2 YYNGEE. Trimming pared 0 bases from V and 1 base from J, leaving 8 bases between. The CDR3 has 14 residues. This CDR3 reads CASSVGDSSYEQYF. CDR3 nucleotide sequence: TGTGCCAGCAGCGTAGGAGACAGTTCCTACGAGCAGTACTTC.

V is TRBV5-1 and J is TRBJ2-1; 7 bases match TRBD1. Germline trimming cut 0 bases from V and 6 bases from J; bases unmatched to any gene: 6. The germline gives CDR1 SGHRS, CDR2 YFSETQ. CDR3 length: 15 residues. CDR3 in DNA: TGCGCCAGCAGCTTGGCCTTCGGACAGGTCAATGAGCAGTTCTTC. It yields the protein CASSLAFGQVNEQFF.

This clone turned up a few times. The V and J genes are TRBV7-9 and TRBJ2-7; TRBD2 aligns across 8 bases. The V segment lost 5 bases and the J segment 3 bases; nucleotides outside the gene matches: 6. CDR3 length equals 14 residues. Germline V lookup: CDR1 SEHNR, CDR2 FQNEAQ (reference sequence). The CDR3 is CASSGTSSNYEQYF. In DNA form, the CDR3 reads TGTGCCAGCAGCGGGACTAGTTCCAACTACGAGCAGTACTTC.

The chain recombines TRBV6-6 with TRBJ1-2, with D unresolved. The V and J ends lost 8 bases and 6 bases respectively, with 10 bases between them. Germline assignment: CDR1 MNHNY and CDR2 SVGAGI (reference sequence). The length of the CDR3 is 11 residues. This CDR3 reads CASGELHGYTF. The CDR3 DNA reads as TGTGCCAGCGGAGAGCTTCATGGCTACACCTTC.

This clone was observed a few times. The chain carries TRBV19 and TRBJ2-7, with 11 nucleotides matching TRBD2. Germline CDR1 is LNHDA and CDR2 is SQIVND (reference sequence). V was pared by 5 bases and J by 6 bases, with 9 bases of the junction left unmatched. This CDR3 contains 15 residues. The CDR3 DNA sequence: TGTGCCAGTAGTTACGCCTTAGCGGGGGGGAGCGAGCAGTACTTC. Its protein is CASSYALAGGSEQYF.

The gene calls are TRBV7-9 and TRBJ1-5, with D perhaps TRBD1 (6 bases). Germline lookup yields CDR1 SEHNR and CDR2 FQNEAQ (reference sequence). This CDR3 has 12 amino acids. The V and J ends lost 6 bases and 6 bases respectively, with 9 bases between them. CDR3 sequence: CASSRGGQPQHF. The CDR3 nucleotides are TGTGCCAGCAGTAGAGGGGGTCAGCCCCAGCATTTT.

The V and J genes are TRBV5-1 and TRBJ1-2; no reliable D call. Germline CDR1 is SGHRS and CDR2 is YFSETQ. The germline V and J ends were trimmed by 0 bases and 1 base, with 10 bases remaining between them. The CDR3 extends over 15 amino acids. The CDR3 nucleotides read TGCGCCAGCAGCTTGGAATTGTCCAATAACTATGGCTACACCTTC. As protein: CASSLELSNNYGYTF.

The chain joins TRBV9 to TRBJ2-1; D is possibly TRBD1 (6 bases). The V end was cut by 1 base, the J end by 8 bases, with 13 bases between. The CDR3 is 14 amino acids. CDR1 and CDR2 from the germline V gene are SGDLS and YYNGEE. The CDR3, as DNA: TGTGCCAGCAGCGTATTTCCAGGGGAAGATGAGCAGTTCTTC. Residues: CASSVFPGEDEQFF. Based on the CDR3 plus reference TRBV9 and TRBJ2-1, the full variable domain is DSGVTQTPKHLITATGQRVTLRCSPRSGDLSVYWYQQSLDQGLQFLIQYYNGEERAKGNILERFSAQQFPDLHSELNLSSLELGDSALYFCASSVFPGEDEQFFGPGTRLTVL.

This clone was observed a handful of times. The rearrangement joins TRBV4-1 to TRBJ2-7; D is perhaps TRBD1 (6 bases). This CDR3 spans 15 amino acids. V dropped 3 bases and J dropped 3 bases, with 15 bases sitting between them. The V gene's germline CDR1 is MGHRA and CDR2 YSYEKL. Here the CDR3 reads CASSQGQGIDYEQYF. The CDR3 bases are TGCGCCAGCAGCCAGGGGCAGGGGATTGACTACGAGCAGTACTTC.

The chain combines TRBV30 with TRBJ2-7; the D is unclear. The germline V gene has CDR1 GTSNPN and CDR2 SVGIG (reference sequence). Trimming cost V 0 bases and J 2 bases, with 8 bases left between them. The CDR3 length is 13 residues. The chain's CDR3 is CAWSVVAAYEQYF. The CDR3 DNA reads TGTGCCTGGAGTGTAGTGGCGGCCTACGAGCAGTACTTC.

This clone has a single count. The CDR3 nucleotides are TGTGCTAGTGGCCGCGGGGGACTTGTCCGAGATACGCAGTATTTT. Its translation is CASGRGGLVRDTQYF. The chain combines TRBV12-5 with TRBJ2-3, with TRBD2 identical over 7 bases. CDR3 length: 15 amino acids. The ends lost 6 bases at V and 5 bases at J; junction bases unmatched: 11. Germline V gene lookup returns CDR1 LGHNT and CDR2 FRNRAP.

This clone appeared once. V is TRBV5-1 and J is TRBJ1-2; 9 bases are shared with TRBD1. This CDR3 has 14 amino acids. Germline V gene lookup returns CDR1 SGHRS and CDR2 YFSETQ. The V gene end was trimmed by 5 bases and the J gene end by 5 bases; junction bases not matched to a gene: 7. The DNA for the CDR3 is TGCGCCAGCAGGGAAACGACAGGGGGTTATGGCTACACCTTC. This gives the protein CASRETTGGYGYTF.

The chain has TRBV29-1 and TRBJ1-1; TRBD1 agrees at 7 bases. Germline-derived CDR1 and CDR2 are SQVTM and ANQGSEA. The CDR3 extends over 14 amino acids. Germline trimming cut 4 bases from V and 1 base from J; bases unmatched to any gene: 6. The CDR3 protein is CSVVNPGGNTEAFF. CDR3 DNA sequence: TGCAGCGTTGTGAATCCAGGGGGGAACACTGAAGCTTTCTTT.

The CDR3 DNA sequence: TGTGCCAGCAGCCCGGAGGTGACTAGCGGCTCCTACGAGCAGTACTTC. It translates to CASSPEVTSGSYEQYF. This chain joins TRBV5-6 and TRBJ2-7, with TRBD2 matching 9 bases. After removal of 4 bases from V and 0 bases from J, the junction contained 8 bases not matched to a gene. Germline loops: CDR1 SGHDT, CDR2 YYEEEE. This CDR3 is 16 amino acids long.

A remark on this clone: An end of the junction differs from the germline gene, which may be a read error. The V gene is TRBV15, the J gene TRBJ1-5, with unresolved D. From germline, CDR1 is LNHNV and CDR2 YYDKDF (reference sequence). The CDR3 runs to 14 residues. The CDR3 region is CATSRVRNNQPQNF. The CDR3 region has the DNA TGTGCCACCAGCAGAGTCAGGAACAATCAGCCCCAGAATTTT.

V and J are TRBV7-2 and TRBJ1-4; no clear D gene. Germline V gene lookup returns CDR1 SGHTA and CDR2 FQGNSA. The length of the CDR3 is 15 residues. The germline V and J ends were trimmed by 3 bases and 4 bases, with 12 bases remaining between them. The CDR3 is CASSFRGGLNEKLFF. Written as DNA, the CDR3 is TGTGCCAGCAGCTTTCGGGGAGGTCTTAATGAAAAACTGTTTTTT.

The chain uses TRBV10-3 and TRBJ2-1, with 11 positions matching TRBD2. Germline-derived CDR1 and CDR2 are ENHRY and SYGVKD. V lost 6 bases and J lost 8; bases outside the gene matches: 3. The CDR3 covers 13 residues. CDR3 sequence (DNA): TGTGCCATCAGCACTAGCGGGAGTGATGAGCAGTTCTTC. Its protein is CAISTSGSDEQFF.

The chain has TRBV28 and TRBJ1-1; D ambiguous. CDR1 is MDHEN and CDR2 is SYDVKM in the germline V gene. The ends were cut back, 5 bases at V and 0 bases at J, with 10 bases in the middle. The CDR3 is made up of 14 amino acids. CDR3 in amino acids: CASSLLTVNTEAFF. CDR3 sequence (DNA): TGTGCCAGCAGTCTATTAACAGTGAACACTGAAGCTTTCTTT. Full variable domain (remainder filled in from reference TRBV28 and TRBJ1-1): DVKVTQSSRYLVKRTGEKVFLECVQDMDHENMFWYRQDPGLGLRLIYFSYDVKMKEKGDIPEGYSVSREKKERFSLILESASTNQTSMYLCASSLLTVNTEAFFGQGTRLTVV.

In this sample, this clone turned up once. The V call is TRBV9, the J call TRBJ2-7; unclear D gene. CDR1 and CDR2 (germline): SGDLS, YYNGEE. The CDR3 has 15 amino acids. Deletions cut 0 bases from V and 0 bases from J, with 10 bases between. Written as DNA, the CDR3 is TGTGCCAGCAGCGTAGGGTACTCCCCCTCCTACGAGCAGTACTTC. This encodes CASSVGYSPSYEQYF.

This chain links TRBV7-2 with TRBJ1-1; D ambiguous. The CDR3 is made up of 13 amino acids. Germline V gene data show CDR1 as SGHTA and CDR2 as FQGNSA. Deletions cut 5 bases from V and 0 bases from J, with 7 bases between. This chain's CDR3 is CASSVHMNTEAFF. In nucleotides, the CDR3 is TGTGCCAGCAGCGTTCACATGAACACTGAAGCTTTCTTT.